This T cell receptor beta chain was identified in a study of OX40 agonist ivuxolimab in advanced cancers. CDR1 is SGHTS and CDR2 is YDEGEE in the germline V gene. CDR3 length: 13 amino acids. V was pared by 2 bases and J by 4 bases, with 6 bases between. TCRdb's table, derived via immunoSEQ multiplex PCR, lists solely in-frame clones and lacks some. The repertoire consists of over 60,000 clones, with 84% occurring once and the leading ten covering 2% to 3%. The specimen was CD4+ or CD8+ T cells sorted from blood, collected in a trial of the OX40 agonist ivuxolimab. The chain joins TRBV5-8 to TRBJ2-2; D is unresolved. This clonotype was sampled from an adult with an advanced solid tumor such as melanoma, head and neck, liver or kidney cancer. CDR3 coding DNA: TGTGCCAGCAGCTTTTTTCGCACCGGGGAGCTGTTTTTT. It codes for CASSFFRTGELFF.